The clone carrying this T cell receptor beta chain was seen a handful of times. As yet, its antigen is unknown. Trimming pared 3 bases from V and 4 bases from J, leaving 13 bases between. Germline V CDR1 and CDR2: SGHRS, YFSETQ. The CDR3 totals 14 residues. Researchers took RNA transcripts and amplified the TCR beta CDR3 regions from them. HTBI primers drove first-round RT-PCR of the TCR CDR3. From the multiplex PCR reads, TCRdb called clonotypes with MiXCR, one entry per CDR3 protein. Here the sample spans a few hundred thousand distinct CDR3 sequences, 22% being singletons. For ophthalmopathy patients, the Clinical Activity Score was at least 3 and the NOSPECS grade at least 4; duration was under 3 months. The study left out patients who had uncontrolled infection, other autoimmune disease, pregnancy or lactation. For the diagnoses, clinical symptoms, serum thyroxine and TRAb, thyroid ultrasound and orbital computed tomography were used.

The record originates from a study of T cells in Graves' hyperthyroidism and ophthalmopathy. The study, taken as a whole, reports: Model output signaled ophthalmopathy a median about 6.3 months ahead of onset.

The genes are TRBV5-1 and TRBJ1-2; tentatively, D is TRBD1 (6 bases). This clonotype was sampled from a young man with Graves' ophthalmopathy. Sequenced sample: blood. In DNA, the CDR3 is TGCGCCAGCAGCTCCCCCGGGACAACCTATGGCTACACCTTC. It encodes CASSSPGTTYGYTF.